The rows below give T cell receptor beta chains drawn from one sample of a study of cytotoxic CD8 clonotypes in ibrutinib-treated CLL. Produced via immunoSEQ multiplex PCR; TCRdb's table is partial and in-frame only. The table shows 330,000 or so clones, with 67% occurring only once. The sequences come from PBMCs, collected after 36 months of ibrutinib treatment. These receptors all come from a human donor with chronic lymphocytic leukemia. Both conserved end residues are part of each CDR3. The order of the fields is D gene, clone size, V gene, J gene, CDR3 protein, CDR3 DNA. A D gene is named only where the DNA matches it firmly. The listing skips clone size in some rows; elsewhere it reads once, few, many or a size class.

d_gene: -; abundance: -; v_gene: TRBV7-9; j_gene: TRBJ2-1; CDR3aa: CASSPRTGYNEQFF; CDR3nt: TGTGCCAGCAGCCCACGGACTGGCTACAATGAGCAGTTCTTC
d_gene: -; abundance: once; v_gene: TRBV27; j_gene: TRBJ2-7; CDR3aa: CASSFRGGPSYEQYF; CDR3nt: TGTGCCAGCAGCTTCCGGGGCGGTCCCTCCTACGAGCAGTACTTC
d_gene: -; abundance: -; v_gene: TRBV9; j_gene: TRBJ2-5; CDR3aa: CASSPPEGLLETQYF; CDR3nt: TGTGCCAGCAGCCCCCCTGAGGGGTTGTTGGAGACCCAGTACTTC
d_gene: -; abundance: -; v_gene: TRBV4-2; j_gene: TRBJ2-2; CDR3aa: CASSQQRTLGEGELFF; CDR3nt: TGTGCCAGCAGCCAACAGCGGACCCTAGGAGAGGGGGAGCTGTTTTTT
d_gene: -; abundance: once; v_gene: TRBV4-2; j_gene: TRBJ1-1; CDR3aa: CASSQVGLGFGTEAFF; CDR3nt: TGTGCCAGCAGCCAAGTTGGGCTGGGGTTTGGCACTGAAGCTTTCTTT
d_gene: TRBD1; abundance: -; v_gene: TRBV5-1; j_gene: TRBJ2-7; CDR3aa: CASSLAGKSTDRTTYEQYF; CDR3nt: TGCGCCAGCAGCTTGGCCGGGAAAAGCACGGACAGGACCACCTACGAGCAGTACTTC
d_gene: -; abundance: -; v_gene: TRBV5-4; j_gene: TRBJ1-2; CDR3aa: CASRVRFGGYTF; CDR3nt: TGTGCCAGCAGGGTGAGGTTTGGTGGCTACACCTTC
d_gene: -; abundance: -; v_gene: TRBV2; j_gene: TRBJ1-1; CDR3aa: CASRGLNEAFF; CDR3nt: TGTGCCAGCAGGGGCCTAAATGAAGCTTTCTTT
d_gene: -; abundance: -; v_gene: TRBV5-6; j_gene: TRBJ2-5; CDR3aa: CASSSRVPLIWTQYF; CDR3nt: TGTGCCAGCAGCTCTCGGGTTCCCCTTATTTGGACCCAGTACTTC
d_gene: TRBD1; abundance: -; v_gene: TRBV29-1; j_gene: TRBJ1-1; CDR3aa: CSAGGDRAGTEAFF; CDR3nt: TGCAGCGCCGGAGGGGACAGGGCCGGCACTGAAGCTTTCTTT
d_gene: -; abundance: -; v_gene: TRBV10-3; j_gene: TRBJ2-3; CDR3aa: CAISESGGGHRSTDTQYF; CDR3nt: TGTGCCATCAGTGAGTCGGGAGGGGGGCATCGTAGCACAGATACGCAGTATTTT
d_gene: -; abundance: -; v_gene: TRBV30; j_gene: TRBJ1-3; CDR3aa: CARPTWVSGNTIYF; CDR3nt: TGTGCTCGACCCACTTGGGTTAGTGGAAACACCATATATTTT
d_gene: TRBD1; abundance: -; v_gene: TRBV5-1; j_gene: TRBJ1-6; CDR3aa: CASSLGTENSPLHF; CDR3nt: TGCGCCAGCAGCCTCGGGACAGAGAATTCACCCCTCCACTTT
d_gene: -; abundance: few; v_gene: TRBV5-1; j_gene: TRBJ2-6; CDR3aa: CASSRQGNSGANVLTF; CDR3nt: TGCGCCAGCAGCCGCCAAGGCAACTCTGGGGCCAACGTCCTGACTTTC
d_gene: TRBD2; abundance: -; v_gene: TRBV29-1; j_gene: TRBJ2-1; CDR3aa: CSVEKLAGAYNEQFF; CDR3nt: TGCAGCGTTGAAAAACTAGCGGGGGCCTACAATGAGCAGTTCTTC
d_gene: -; abundance: -; v_gene: TRBV6-5; j_gene: TRBJ1-5; CDR3aa: CASSSGINQPQHF; CDR3nt: TGTGCCAGCAGCTCAGGGATCAATCAGCCCCAGCATTTT
d_gene: TRBD2; abundance: -; v_gene: TRBV7-6; j_gene: TRBJ2-5; CDR3aa: CASSLSGSTQETQYF; CDR3nt: TGTGCCAGCAGCTTAAGCGGGAGCACCCAAGAGACCCAGTACTTC
d_gene: -; abundance: -; v_gene: TRBV29-1; j_gene: TRBJ2-7; CDR3aa: CSVVVTNGLYEQYF; CDR3nt: TGCAGCGTTGTAGTGACTAATGGTCTCTACGAGCAGTACTTC
d_gene: -; abundance: -; v_gene: TRBV4-1; j_gene: TRBJ1-1; CDR3aa: CASSQEGARAAEAFF; CDR3nt: TGCGCCAGCAGCCAAGAGGGGGCCAGGGCAGCAGAAGCTTTCTTT
d_gene: -; abundance: -; v_gene: TRBV6-5; j_gene: TRBJ1-1; CDR3aa: CASSFEWENTEAFF; CDR3nt: TGTGCCAGCAGTTTCGAATGGGAGAACACTGAAGCTTTCTTT
d_gene: -; abundance: -; v_gene: TRBV5-1; j_gene: TRBJ2-7; CDR3aa: CASSLVDKAGEQYF; CDR3nt: TGCGCCAGCAGCTTGGTAGACAAGGCGGGCGAGCAGTACTTC
d_gene: -; abundance: -; v_gene: TRBV15; j_gene: TRBJ1-4; CDR3aa: CATRRGGEANEKLFF; CDR3nt: TGTGCCACCCGTCGGGGTGGGGAGGCTAATGAAAAACTGTTTTTT
d_gene: -; abundance: -; v_gene: TRBV5-1; j_gene: TRBJ2-5; CDR3aa: CASSSAGAQETQYF; CDR3nt: TGCGCCAGCAGCTCGGCAGGGGCCCAAGAGACCCAGTACTTC
d_gene: TRBD2; abundance: once; v_gene: TRBV5-1; j_gene: TRBJ2-5; CDR3aa: CASTPWAGGVETQYF; CDR3nt: TGCGCCAGCACCCCCTGGGCGGGGGGGGTGGAGACCCAGTACTTC
d_gene: -; abundance: -; v_gene: TRBV7-3; j_gene: TRBJ2-5; CDR3aa: CASSATGETQYF; CDR3nt: TGTGCCAGCAGCGCTACGGGAGAGACCCAGTACTTC
d_gene: TRBD1; abundance: -; v_gene: TRBV9; j_gene: TRBJ2-7; CDR3aa: CASSGDREGNYEQYF; CDR3nt: TGTGCCAGCAGCGGCGACAGGGAAGGGAACTACGAGCAGTACTTC
d_gene: -; abundance: -; v_gene: TRBV9; j_gene: TRBJ2-2; CDR3aa: CASSPGWGGELFF; CDR3nt: TGTGCCAGCAGCCCAGGGTGGGGCGGGGAGCTGTTTTTT
d_gene: -; abundance: once; v_gene: TRBV5-4; j_gene: TRBJ2-1; CDR3aa: CASSLDFSYNEQFF; CDR3nt: TGTGCCAGCAGCTTGGATTTCTCTTACAATGAGCAGTTCTTC
d_gene: TRBD1; abundance: few; v_gene: TRBV7-9; j_gene: TRBJ1-2; CDR3aa: CASSLGTVHGYTF; CDR3nt: TGTGCCAGCAGCCTTGGGACAGTTCATGGCTACACCTTC